The clone carrying this T cell receptor (beta chain) was picked up one time. The missing conserved phenylalanine or tryptophan at the end of this CDR3 makes a read error likely. This sample is part of a study of tumor and adjacent non-tumor tissue in lung cancer. The CDR3 loop spans 16 amino acids. Germline V gives CDR1 MNHEY, CDR2 SVGAGI. Trimming cost V 10 bases and J 1 base, with 17 bases left between them. No cell sorting was done before RNA was extracted from the tissue. Three rounds of nested PCR, following a modified ARM-PCR protocol, produced the TCRbeta library. TCRdb re-derived calls from the multiplex PCR reads in MiXCR, one entry per CDR3 protein. The table records under 150,000 distinct CDR3 sequences, about 66% of them present only once.

This chain links TRBV6-5 with TRBJ2-6, with D possibly TRBD1 on 5 matching bases. This TCR was sampled from a man in his thirties or forties with non-small cell lung cancer. The sequencing input was lung tumor tissue. CDR3 nucleotide sequence: TGTGCCATTAGTTGGAACCCAGGGTCTGGGGCCAACGTCCTGACTTTA. It yields the protein CAISWNPGSGANVLTL.